This T cell receptor beta chain stems from a study of CD8+ T cells in alopecia areata. Study details: For 6 to 18 months, tofacitinib was taken, and 6 months off drug followed.

This CDR3 comprises 11 residues. Trimming left V 1 base short and J 4 bases short, with 5 bases between. The V gene's germline CDR1 is GTSNPN and CDR2 SVGIG (reference sequence). The treatment denotes: oral pan-JAK inhibitor, 5-10 mg twice daily. Extraction and reverse transcription of RNA yielded cDNA as the sequencing template. Repertoires were generated with immunoSEQ multiplex PCR, while TCRdb's copy carries only in-frame clones and drops some. The table lists 160,000 or so clones, less than 70% of them singletons, with 0.91% in the top ten. Regarding the study as a whole: Scalp clonality and expanded CD8+ clones among the top 100 showed significant decreases with tofacitinib.

As to this clone: The antigen is not known.

The sample in question was CD4+ T cells sorted from blood, obtained at week 4, from a patient treated with tofacitinib. The TCR was taken from a human donor with alopecia areata. The chain employs TRBV30 and TRBJ2-7; D remains unclear. DNA of the CDR3: TGTGCCTGGAGTGATAAGTACGAGCAGTACTTC. This translates into CAWSDKYEQYF.